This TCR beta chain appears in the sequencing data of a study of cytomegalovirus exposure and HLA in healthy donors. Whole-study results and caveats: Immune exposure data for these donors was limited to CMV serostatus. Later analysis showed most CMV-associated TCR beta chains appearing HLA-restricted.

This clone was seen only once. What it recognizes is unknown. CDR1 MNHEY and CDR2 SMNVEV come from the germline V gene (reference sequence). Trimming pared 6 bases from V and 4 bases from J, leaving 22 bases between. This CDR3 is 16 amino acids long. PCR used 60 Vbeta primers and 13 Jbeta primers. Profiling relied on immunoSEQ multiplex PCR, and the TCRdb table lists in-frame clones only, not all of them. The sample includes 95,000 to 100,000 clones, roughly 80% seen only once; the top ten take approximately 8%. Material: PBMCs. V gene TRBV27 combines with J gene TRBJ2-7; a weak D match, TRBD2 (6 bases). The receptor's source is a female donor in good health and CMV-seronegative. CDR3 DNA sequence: TGTGCCAGCAGCTCTTCGGGCGCCCATGGGACTTACGAGCAGTACTTC. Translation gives CASSSSGAHGTYEQYF.